A selection of T cell receptor beta chains follows, all from one sample in a study of blood T cell repertoires in COVID-19. Profiled with immunoSEQ multiplex PCR; TCRdb holds only in-frame clones, not every one. Of more than 65,000 clones in the sample, roughly nine tenths are singletons; the top ten hold over 7%. The specimen was peripheral blood. The origin of the receptors is a man aged 45-60 years with acute or convalescent COVID-19. Both conserved end residues are part of each CDR3.

TRBV21-1 18 CASSTPPTGTGPVQPQHF
TRBV5-1 15 CASSLAPQGQETQYF
TRBV21-1 12 CASSKFGQVVTF
TRBV6-5 15 CASSYPSAGGHEQYF
TRBV15 14 CATRSGQVNSPLHF
TRBV19 14 CASSIEGDNQPQHF
TRBV28 15 CASSTPRGGVSEAFF
TRBV15 17 CATSSLAGLSSGNTIYF
TRBV18 16 CASSPTVGAQNTEAFF
TRBV11-2 12 CASRQIGNTIYF
TRBV9 13 CASGGQGVDTQYF
TRBV27 14 CASRIQANYSPLHF
TRBV5-4 15 CASSPPTGRTTEAFF
TRBV25-1 17 CASSAGTGVNSGNTIYF
TRBV3-1/TRBV3-2 14 CASRPTGVNYGYTF
TRBV5-4 14 CASSLGGSSYEQYF
TRBV9 14 CASSGSGQSYGYTF
TRBV6-5 13 CASIGGGGYGYTF
TRBV12-3/TRBV12-4 13 CASSLKTSGWQYF
TRBV7-8 14 CASSARQGSYEQYF
TRBV30 13 CAWGTGANQPQHF
TRBV5-1 16 CASSRQQGLGEDTQYF
TRBV5-8 14 CASSAIDRLYGYTF
TRBV23-1 14 CASSHRTEKETQYF
TRBV5-1 15 CASSPGGAATGELFF
TRBV10-3 13 CAISEGGGDTQYF
TRBV19 14 CASSIVNSNYGYTF
TRBV12-3/TRBV12-4 12 CASSFSGTEAFF
TRBV19 17 CASSILLPGGPLETQYF
TRBV7-2 15 CASSPRDRANYGYTF
TRBV6-5 15 CASRTGTGGPDTQYF
TRBV19 13 CASSIQGAEKLFF
TRBV7-9 15 CASSSRGEGNYGYTF
TRBV7-2 15 CASSLGGGGADTQYF
TRBV11-2 15 CASSLDSYFRYEQFF
TRBV5-1 16 CASSLVPTGSTDTQYF